This TCR beta chain was found in a study of cytomegalovirus exposure and HLA in healthy donors. CDR3 length: 15 amino acids. V was clipped by 5 bases and J by 4 bases; unmatched bases: 8. Germline-derived CDR1 and CDR2 are MDHEN and SYDVKM. 13 Jbeta primers and 60 Vbeta primers were used for the PCR. Produced via immunoSEQ multiplex PCR; TCRdb's table is partial and in-frame only. Of around 160,000 clones detected, 75% appear once; the ten largest clones hold roughly 5%. The clonotype comes from a male donor in good health and CMV-seronegative. Source material: PBMCs. The chain recombines TRBV28 with TRBJ2-7, with 10 bases that match TRBD1. CDR3 sequence: CASSLPGQGKYEQYF. CDR3 sequence (DNA): TGTGCCAGCAGTCTCCCGGGACAGGGGAAGTACGAGCAGTACTTC.